This TCR beta chain was sequenced during a study of response to subunit inactivated influenza vaccine. In germline, CDR1 is SGHTA, CDR2 FQGNSA. The V and J ends lost 5 bases and 7 bases, in that order; junction bases with no gene match: 9. CDR3 size: 16 residues. TCRdb reprocessed the RT-PCR reads with MiXCR, giving one entry per CDR3 protein. The profile shows hundreds of thousands of distinct CDR3 sequences, about 10% of them singletons. These same records also appear under a second study, on T cells expressing NK-cell markers. That study reports: It was by 5'RACE template switching with UMIs that TCR beta cDNA was made. In more than 5 donors, dominant CD3+CD56+NKG2C+ clonotypes ranked among the top 10 CD8+ clonotypes.

The TCR comes from a man aged 50 to 60 who received an inactivated influenza vaccine. This sample comprised PBMCs from blood, obtained on the day of vaccination. J is TRBJ2-1 and V is TRBV7-2; TRBD2 agrees at 12 bases. In DNA form, the CDR3 reads TGTGCCAGCAGCCGACGACTAGCGGGAGCGGGGAATGAGCAGTTCTTC. It codes for CASSRRLAGAGNEQFF.